The 3 T cell receptor beta chains reported below all come from one sample, sequenced in a study of cytomegalovirus exposure and HLA in healthy donors. Some clones are missing from TCRdb's copy, which holds only in-frame ones; the method was immunoSEQ multiplex PCR. The repertoire consists of 35,000 to 50,000 clones, with under 95% occurring once and the leading ten covering more than 2%. The sample consisted of PBMCs. The receptors originated from a woman younger than 30 in good health and CMV-seronegative.

V usage is TRBV6-1 and J usage is TRBJ2-5; a possible D gene is TRBD2 (7 bases). The germline gives CDR1 MNHNS, CDR2 SASEGT. CDR3 length: 16 residues. Trimming left V 2 bases short and J 5 bases short, with 18 bases between. CDR3 bases: TGTGCCAGCAGTGAAAGGAGGGGGGGCTTGGGGGAGACCCAGTACTTC. It is translated as CASSERRGGLGETQYF.

The chain links TRBV9 to TRBJ1-2; a weak D match, TRBD1 (5 bases). Germline V gene sequence: CDR1 SGDLS, CDR2 YYNGEE. V was cut by 4 bases and J by 1 base, with 8 bases left in between. The length of the CDR3 is 13 residues. The CDR3 region has the DNA TGTGCCAGCAGCCCCCAGGGTAACTATGGCTACACCTTC. Protein sequence: CASSPQGNYGYTF.

The J gene is TRBJ1-4, the V gene TRBV9; D unclear. CDR1 and CDR2 from the germline V gene are SGDLS and YYNGEE. The V and J ends lost 0 bases and 8 bases respectively, with 8 bases between them. The CDR3 covers 13 residues. DNA of the CDR3: TGTGCCAGCAGCGTAGGGTTAGAAGAAAAACTGTTTTTT. It yields the protein CASSVGLEEKLFF. The whole variable domain, filled in from reference TRBV9 and TRBJ1-4, reads DSGVTQTPKHLITATGQRVTLRCSPRSGDLSVYWYQQSLDQGLQFLIQYYNGEERAKGNILERFSAQQFPDLHSELNLSSLELGDSALYFCASSVGLEEKLFFGSGTQLSVL.